This T cell receptor beta chain was identified during a study of tissue T cells after allogeneic stem cell transplantation. Study observations and caveats: Shared clones across patients were few; motif clustering revealed tissue-specific shared signatures. The patient cohort was small and clinically heterogeneous, with limited sampling depth. Anatomically similar tissues had similar TCR repertoires within each patient.

Comments on this clone: What it recognizes is unknown. Germline and genes here are mouse. The DNA ends 1 residue before the CDR3 does, and the rest of the CDR3 is filled in from the germline J gene.

Survey-depth TCRbeta CDR3 sequencing reported V/J genes and productive frequencies. TCRdb's copy holds only in-frame clones and misses some; the assay was immunoSEQ multiplex PCR. The sample carries almost 550 clones, 60% to 80% recorded once. The V and J ends lost 0 bases and 0 bases respectively, with 6 bases between them. Germline values: CDR1 NNHNN, CDR2 SYGAGS (reference sequence). The CDR3 is made up of 14 amino acids. J is TRBJ1-1 and V is TRBV13-2; D ambiguous. The sequencing input was liver tissue. The clonotype was recovered from a female BALB/c mouse in good health. Mice of this strain are of MHC haplotype H2-d. The chain's CDR3 is CASGDAGTNTEVFF. The covered CDR3 bases are TGTGCCAGCGGTGATGCCGGGACAAACACAGAAGTCTTC.